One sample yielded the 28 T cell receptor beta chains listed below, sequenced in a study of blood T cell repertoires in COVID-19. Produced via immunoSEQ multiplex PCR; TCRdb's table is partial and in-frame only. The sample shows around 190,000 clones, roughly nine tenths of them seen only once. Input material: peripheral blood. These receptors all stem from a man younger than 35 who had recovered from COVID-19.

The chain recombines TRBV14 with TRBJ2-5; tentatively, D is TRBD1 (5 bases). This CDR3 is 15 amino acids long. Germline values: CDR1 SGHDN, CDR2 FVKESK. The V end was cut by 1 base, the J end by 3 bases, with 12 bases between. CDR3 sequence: CASSQGGAGKETQYF. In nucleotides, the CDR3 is TGTGCCAGCAGCCAAGGTGGGGCAGGAAAAGAGACCCAGTACTTC.

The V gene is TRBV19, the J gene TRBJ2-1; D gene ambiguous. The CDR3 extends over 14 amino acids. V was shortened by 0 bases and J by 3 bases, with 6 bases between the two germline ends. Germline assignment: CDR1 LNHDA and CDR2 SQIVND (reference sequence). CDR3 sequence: CASSIEVSYNEQFF. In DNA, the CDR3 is TGTGCCAGTAGTATAGAAGTCAGCTACAATGAGCAGTTCTTC.

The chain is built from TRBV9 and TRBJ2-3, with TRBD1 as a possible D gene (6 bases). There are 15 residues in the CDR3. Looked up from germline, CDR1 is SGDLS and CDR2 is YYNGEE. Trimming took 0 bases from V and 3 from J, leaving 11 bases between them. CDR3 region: CASSVGTGLTDTQYF. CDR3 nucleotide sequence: TGTGCCAGCAGCGTAGGAACAGGGTTGACAGATACGCAGTATTTT.

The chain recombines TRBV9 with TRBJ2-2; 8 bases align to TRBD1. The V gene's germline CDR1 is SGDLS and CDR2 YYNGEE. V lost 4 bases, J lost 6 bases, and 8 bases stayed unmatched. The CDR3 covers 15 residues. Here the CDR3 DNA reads TGTGCCAGCAGCCTACGACAGGGGTCGTCCGGGGAGCTGTTTTTT. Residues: CASSLRQGSSGELFF.

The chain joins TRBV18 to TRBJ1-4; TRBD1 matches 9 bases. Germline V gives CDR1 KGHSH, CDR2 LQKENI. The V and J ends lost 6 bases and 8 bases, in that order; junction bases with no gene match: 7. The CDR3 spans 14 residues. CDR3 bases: TGTGCCAGCTCGCCCCAGGGGACAGGGGAAAAACTGTTTTTT. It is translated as CASSPQGTGEKLFF.

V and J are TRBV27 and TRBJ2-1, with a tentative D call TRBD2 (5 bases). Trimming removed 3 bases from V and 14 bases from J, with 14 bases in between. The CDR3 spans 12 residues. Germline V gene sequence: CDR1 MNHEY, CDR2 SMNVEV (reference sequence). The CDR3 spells CASSFLEGAEFF. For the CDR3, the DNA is TGTGCCAGCAGTTTCCTAGAGGGTGCGGAGTTCTTC.

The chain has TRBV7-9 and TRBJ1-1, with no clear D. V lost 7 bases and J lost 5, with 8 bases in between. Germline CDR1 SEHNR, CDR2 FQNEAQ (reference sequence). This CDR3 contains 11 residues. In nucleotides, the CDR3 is TGTGCCAGCACCCCTAAGACTGAAGCTTTCTTT. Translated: CASTPKTEAFF.

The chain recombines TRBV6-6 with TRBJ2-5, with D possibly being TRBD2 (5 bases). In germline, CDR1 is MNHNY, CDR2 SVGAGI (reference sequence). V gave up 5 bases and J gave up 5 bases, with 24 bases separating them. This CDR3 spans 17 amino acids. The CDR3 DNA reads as TGTGCCAGCAGTCAAACCCGGGTTTTAGGGAGCTTCGAGACCCAGTACTTC. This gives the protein CASSQTRVLGSFETQYF.

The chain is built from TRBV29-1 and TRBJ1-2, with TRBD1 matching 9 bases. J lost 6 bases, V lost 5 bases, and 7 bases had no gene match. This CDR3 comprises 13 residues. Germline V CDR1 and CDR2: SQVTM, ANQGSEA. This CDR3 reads CSVQPGQGHGYTF. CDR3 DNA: TGCAGCGTTCAACCGGGACAGGGCCATGGCTACACCTTC.

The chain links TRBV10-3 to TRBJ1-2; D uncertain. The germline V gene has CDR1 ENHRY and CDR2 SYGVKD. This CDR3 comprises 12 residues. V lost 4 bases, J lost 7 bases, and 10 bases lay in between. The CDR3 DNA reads TGTGCCATCAGTGGGGCAACTGGTGGCTACACCTTC. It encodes CAISGATGGYTF.

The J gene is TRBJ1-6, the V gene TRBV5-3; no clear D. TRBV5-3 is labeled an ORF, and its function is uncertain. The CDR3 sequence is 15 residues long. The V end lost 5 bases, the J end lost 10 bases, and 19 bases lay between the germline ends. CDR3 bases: TGTGCCAGAAGTTTTGACGTGACACGACGGTCACCCCTCCACTTT. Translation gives CARSFDVTRRSPLHF.

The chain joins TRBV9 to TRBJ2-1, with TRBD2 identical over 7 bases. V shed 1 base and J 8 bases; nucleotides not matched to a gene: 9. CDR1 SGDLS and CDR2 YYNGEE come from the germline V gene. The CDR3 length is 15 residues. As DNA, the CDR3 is TGTGCCAGCAGCGTAAGCGCGCGGGAGTTGGATGAGCAGTTCTTC. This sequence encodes CASSVSARELDEQFF.

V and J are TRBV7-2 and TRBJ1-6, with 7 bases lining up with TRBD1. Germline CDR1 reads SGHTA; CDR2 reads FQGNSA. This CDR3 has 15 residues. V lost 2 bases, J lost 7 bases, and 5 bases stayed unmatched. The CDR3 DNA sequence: TGTGCCAGCAGCTTAACCGGCAGGGGGAATTCACCCCTCCACTTT. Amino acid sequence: CASSLTGRGNSPLHF.

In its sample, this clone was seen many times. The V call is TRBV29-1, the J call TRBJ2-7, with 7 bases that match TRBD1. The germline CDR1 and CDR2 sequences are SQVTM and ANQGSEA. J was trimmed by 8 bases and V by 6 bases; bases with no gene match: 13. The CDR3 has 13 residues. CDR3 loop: CSVRTGYFGKQYF. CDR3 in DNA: TGCAGCGTCAGGACAGGTTATTTCGGCAAGCAGTACTTC.

Written as DNA, the CDR3 is TGTGCCAGCAGTTTAACAGGGGCCGGTACTGAAGCTTTCTTT. It yields the protein CASSLTGAGTEAFF. V is TRBV28 and J is TRBJ1-1, with TRBD1 matching over 7 bases. The junction had 5 bases not matched to a gene; V was cut back by 2 bases and J by 5 bases. The CDR3 runs 14 residues. Germline values: CDR1 MDHEN, CDR2 SYDVKM.

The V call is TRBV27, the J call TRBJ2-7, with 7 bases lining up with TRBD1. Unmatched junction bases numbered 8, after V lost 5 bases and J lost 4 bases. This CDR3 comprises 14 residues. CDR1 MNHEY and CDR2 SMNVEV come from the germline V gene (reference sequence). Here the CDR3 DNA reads TGTGCCAGCAGTCACGCCCGGGACAGTTACGAGCAGTACTTC. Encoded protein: CASSHARDSYEQYF.

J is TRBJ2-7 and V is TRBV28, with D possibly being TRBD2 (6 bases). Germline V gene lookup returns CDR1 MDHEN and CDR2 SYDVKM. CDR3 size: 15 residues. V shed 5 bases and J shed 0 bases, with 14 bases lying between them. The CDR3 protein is CASSPIAVISYEQYF. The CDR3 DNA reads TGTGCCAGCAGTCCCATAGCGGTAATCTCCTACGAGCAGTACTTC.

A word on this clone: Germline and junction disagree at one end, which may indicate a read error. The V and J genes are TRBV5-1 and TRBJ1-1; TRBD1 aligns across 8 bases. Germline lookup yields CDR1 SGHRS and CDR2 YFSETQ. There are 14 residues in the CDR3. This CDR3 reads CASRFRTGGTEAFF. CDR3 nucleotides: TGCGCCAGCCGCTTCCGAACAGGGGGCACTGAAGCTTTCTTT.

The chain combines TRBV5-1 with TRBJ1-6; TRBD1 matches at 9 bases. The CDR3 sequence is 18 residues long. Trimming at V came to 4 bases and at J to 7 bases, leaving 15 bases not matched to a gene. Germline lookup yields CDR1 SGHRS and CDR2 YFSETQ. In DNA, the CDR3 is TGCGCCAGCAGCCCGGGAATGAGGACAGGGGTAGGCAATTCACCCCTCCACTTT. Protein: CASSPGMRTGVGNSPLHF.

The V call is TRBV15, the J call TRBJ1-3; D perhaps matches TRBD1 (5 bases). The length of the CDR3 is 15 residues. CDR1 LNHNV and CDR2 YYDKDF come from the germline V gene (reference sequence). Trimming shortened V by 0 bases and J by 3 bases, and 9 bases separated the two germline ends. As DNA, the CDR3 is TGTGCCACCAGCAGAGATCGACAGCTTGGAAACACCATATATTTT. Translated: CATSRDRQLGNTIYF.

The CDR3 bases are TGTGCCAGCACCAACCAAGGACAGGGACGTAGGCAAGAGACCCAGTACTTC. Its protein is CASTNQGQGRRQETQYF. The chain employs TRBV7-9 and TRBJ2-5; 8 nucleotides agree with TRBD1. CDR1 is SEHNR, CDR2 FQNEAQ, per germline (reference sequence). The CDR3 contains 17 residues. V was clipped by 7 bases and J by 2 bases; unmatched bases: 15.

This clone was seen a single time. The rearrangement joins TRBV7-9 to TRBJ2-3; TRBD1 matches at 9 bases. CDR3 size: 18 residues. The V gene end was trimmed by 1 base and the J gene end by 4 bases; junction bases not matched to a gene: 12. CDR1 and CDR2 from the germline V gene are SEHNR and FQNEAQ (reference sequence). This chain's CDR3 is CASSLGTGGWIVADTQYF. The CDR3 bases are TGTGCCAGCAGCTTAGGCACAGGGGGCTGGATTGTGGCAGATACGCAGTATTTT.

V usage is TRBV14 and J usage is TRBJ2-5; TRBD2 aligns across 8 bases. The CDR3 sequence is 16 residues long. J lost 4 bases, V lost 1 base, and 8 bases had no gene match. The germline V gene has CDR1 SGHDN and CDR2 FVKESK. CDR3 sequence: CASSQGRVLAGETQYF. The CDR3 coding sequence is TGTGCCAGCAGCCAAGGGAGAGTCCTAGCGGGAGAGACCCAGTACTTC.

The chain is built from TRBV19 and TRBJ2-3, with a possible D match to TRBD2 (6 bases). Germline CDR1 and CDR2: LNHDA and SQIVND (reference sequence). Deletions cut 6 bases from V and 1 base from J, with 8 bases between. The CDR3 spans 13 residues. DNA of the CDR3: TGTGCCAGTAGATCTAGCGGCACAGATACGCAGTATTTT. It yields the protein CASRSSGTDTQYF. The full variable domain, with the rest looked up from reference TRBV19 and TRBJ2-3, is DGGITQSPKYLFRKEGQNVTLSCEQNLNHDAMYWYRQDPGQGLRLIYYSQIVNDFQKGDIAEGYSVSREKKESFPLTVTSAQKNPTAFYLCASRSSGTDTQYFGPGTRLTVL.

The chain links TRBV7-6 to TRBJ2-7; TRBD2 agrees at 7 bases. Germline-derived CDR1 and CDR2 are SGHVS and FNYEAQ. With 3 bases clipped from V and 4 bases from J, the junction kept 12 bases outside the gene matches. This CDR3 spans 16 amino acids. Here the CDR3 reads CASSLGLSGNGYEQYF. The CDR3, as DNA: TGTGCCAGCAGCTTGGGACTAAGCGGGAATGGGTACGAGCAGTACTTC.

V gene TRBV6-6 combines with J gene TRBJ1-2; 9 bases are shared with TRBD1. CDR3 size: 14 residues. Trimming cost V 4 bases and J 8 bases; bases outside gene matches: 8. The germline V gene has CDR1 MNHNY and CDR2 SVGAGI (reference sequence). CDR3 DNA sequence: TGTGCCAGCAGTTCCGGGACAGGGTGGAAAGGCTACACCTTC. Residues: CASSSGTGWKGYTF.

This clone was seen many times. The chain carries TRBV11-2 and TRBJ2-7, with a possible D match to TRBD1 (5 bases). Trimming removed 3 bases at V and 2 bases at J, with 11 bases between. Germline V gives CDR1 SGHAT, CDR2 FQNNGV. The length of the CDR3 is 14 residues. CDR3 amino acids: CASSFAGFTYEQYF. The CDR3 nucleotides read TGTGCCAGCAGCTTCGCAGGGTTTACCTACGAGCAGTACTTC. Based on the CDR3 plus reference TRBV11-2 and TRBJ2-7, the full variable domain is EAGVAQSPRYKIIEKRQSVAFWCNPISGHATLYWYQQILGQGPKLLIQFQNNGVVDDSQLPKDRFSAERLKGVDSTLKIQPAKLEDSAVYLCASSFAGFTYEQYFGPGTRLTVT.

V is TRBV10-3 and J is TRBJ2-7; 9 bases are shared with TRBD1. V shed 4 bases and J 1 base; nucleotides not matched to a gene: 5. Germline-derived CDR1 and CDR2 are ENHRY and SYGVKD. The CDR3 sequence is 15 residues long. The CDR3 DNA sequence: TGTGCCATCAGTGGAGGGACAGGGCTTTCCTACGAGCAGTACTTC. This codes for CAISGGTGLSYEQYF.